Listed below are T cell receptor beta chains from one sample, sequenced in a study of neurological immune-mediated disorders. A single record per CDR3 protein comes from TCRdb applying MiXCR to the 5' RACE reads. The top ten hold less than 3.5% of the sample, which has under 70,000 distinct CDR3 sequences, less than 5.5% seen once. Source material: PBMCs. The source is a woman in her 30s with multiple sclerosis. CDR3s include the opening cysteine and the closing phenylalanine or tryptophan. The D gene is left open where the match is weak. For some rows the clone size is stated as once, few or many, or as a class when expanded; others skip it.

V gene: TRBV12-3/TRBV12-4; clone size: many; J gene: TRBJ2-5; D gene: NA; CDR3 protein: CASSLPGRETQYF; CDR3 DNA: TGTGCCAGCAGTCTACCCGGGCGGGAGACCCAGTACTTC
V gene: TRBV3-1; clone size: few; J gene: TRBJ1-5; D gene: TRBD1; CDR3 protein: CASSLGTGYSNQPQNF; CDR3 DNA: TGTGCCAGCAGCCTGGGGACAGGGTATAGCAATCAGCCCCAGAATTTT
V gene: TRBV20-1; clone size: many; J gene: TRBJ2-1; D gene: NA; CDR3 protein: CSAMDAGGGTYNEQFF; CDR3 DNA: TGCAGTGCTATGGATGCCGGCGGGGGCACATACAATGAGCAGTTCTTC
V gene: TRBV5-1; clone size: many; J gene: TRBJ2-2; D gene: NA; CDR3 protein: CASSLDRTNTGELFF; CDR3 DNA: TGCGCCAGCAGCTTGGACAGAACGAACACCGGGGAGCTGTTTTTT
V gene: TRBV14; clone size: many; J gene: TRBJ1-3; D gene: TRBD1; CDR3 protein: CASSPRQGSGNTIYF; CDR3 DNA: TGTGCCAGCAGCCCACGACAGGGTTCTGGAAACACCATATATTTT
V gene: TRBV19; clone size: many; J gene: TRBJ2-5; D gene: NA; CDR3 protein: CASSIGEGMGTQYF; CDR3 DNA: TGTGCCAGTAGTATAGGAGAGGGGATGGGGACCCAGTACTTC
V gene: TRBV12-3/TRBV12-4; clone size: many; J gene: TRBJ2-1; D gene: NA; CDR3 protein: CASFLGMGEQFF; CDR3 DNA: TGTGCCAGCTTCCTGGGGATGGGTGAGCAGTTCTTC
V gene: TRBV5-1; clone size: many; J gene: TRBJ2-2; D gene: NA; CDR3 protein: CASSPRVRGGELFF; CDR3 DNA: TGCGCCAGCAGCCCGAGGGTCCGCGGCGGGGAGCTGTTTTTT
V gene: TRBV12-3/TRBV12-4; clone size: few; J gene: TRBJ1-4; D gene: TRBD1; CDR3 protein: CASSLGQVNEKLFF; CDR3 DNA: TGTGCCAGCAGTTTGGGACAGGTTAATGAAAAACTGTTTTTT
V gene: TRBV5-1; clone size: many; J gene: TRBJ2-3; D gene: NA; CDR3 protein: CASSYTLGDTQYF; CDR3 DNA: TGCGCCAGCAGCTACACCTTGGGAGATACGCAGTATTTT
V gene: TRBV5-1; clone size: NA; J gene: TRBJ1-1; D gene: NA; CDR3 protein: CASREEEEAFF; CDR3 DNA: TGCGCCAGCAGAGAGGAAGAGGAAGCTTTCTTT
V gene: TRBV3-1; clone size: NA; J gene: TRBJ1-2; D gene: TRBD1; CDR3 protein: CASSRGQQGRANYGYTF; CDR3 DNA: TGTGCCAGCAGCCGAGGACAACAGGGGAGAGCTAACTATGGCTACACCTTC
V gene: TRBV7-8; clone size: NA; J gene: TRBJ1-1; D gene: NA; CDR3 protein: CASSLSRVWAEAFF; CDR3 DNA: TGTGCCAGCAGCTTATCTAGGGTTTGGGCTGAAGCTTTCTTT
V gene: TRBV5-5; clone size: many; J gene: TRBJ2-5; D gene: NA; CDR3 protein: CASTWSQETQYF; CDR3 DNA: TGTGCCAGCACCTGGAGCCAAGAGACCCAGTACTTC
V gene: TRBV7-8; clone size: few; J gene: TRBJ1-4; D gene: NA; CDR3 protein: CASSFRDPNEKLFF; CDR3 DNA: TGTGCCAGCAGCTTCCGGGACCCTAATGAAAAACTGTTTTTT
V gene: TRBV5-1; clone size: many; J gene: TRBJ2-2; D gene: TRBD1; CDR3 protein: CASTPGQANTGELFF; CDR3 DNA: TGCGCCAGCACCCCGGGACAGGCGAACACCGGGGAGCTGTTTTTT
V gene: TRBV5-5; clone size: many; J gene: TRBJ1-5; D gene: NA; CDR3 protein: CASSLDRNTRNQPQNF; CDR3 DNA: TGTGCCAGCAGCTTGGACCGAAACACACGAAATCAGCCCCAGAATTTT
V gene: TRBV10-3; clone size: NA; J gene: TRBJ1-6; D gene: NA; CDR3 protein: CAISETRHSGFNSPLNF; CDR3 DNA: TGTGCCATCAGTGAGACCAGACATAGCGGCTTTAATTCACCCCTCAACTTT
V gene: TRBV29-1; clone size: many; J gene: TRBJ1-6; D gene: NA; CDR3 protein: CSVRTGTGGDSPLHF; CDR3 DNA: TGCAGCGTCAGGACCGGTACTGGAGGTGATTCACCCCTCCACTTT
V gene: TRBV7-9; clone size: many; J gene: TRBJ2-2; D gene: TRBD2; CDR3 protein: CASRKRGNTGELFF; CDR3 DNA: TGTGCCAGCAGGAAGCGGGGGAACACCGGGGAGCTGTTTTTT
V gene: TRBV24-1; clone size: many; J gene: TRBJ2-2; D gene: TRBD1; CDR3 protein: CATSDPQGAANTGELFF; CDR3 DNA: TGTGCCACCAGTGATCCCCAGGGGGCCGCGAACACCGGGGAGCTGTTTTTT
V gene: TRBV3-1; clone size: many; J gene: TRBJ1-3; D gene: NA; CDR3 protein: CASSLNTGLSGNTIYF; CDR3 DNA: TGTGCCAGCAGCCTCAACACAGGGCTCTCTGGAAACACCATATATTTT
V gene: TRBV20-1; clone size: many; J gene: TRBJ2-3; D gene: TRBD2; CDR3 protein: CSARRRGAGGSTDTQYF; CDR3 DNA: TGCAGTGCTCGGCGACGTGGGGCGGGGGGAAGCACAGATACGCAGTATTTT
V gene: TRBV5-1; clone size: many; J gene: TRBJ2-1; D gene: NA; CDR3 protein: CASSPDGEGEQFF; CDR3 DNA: TGCGCCAGCAGCCCGGACGGGGAAGGTGAGCAGTTCTTC
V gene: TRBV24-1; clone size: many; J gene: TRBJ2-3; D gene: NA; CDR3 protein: CATSDRFSHQTDTQYF; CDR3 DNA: TGTGCCACCAGTGATAGGTTCAGTCATCAGACGGATACGCAGTATTTT
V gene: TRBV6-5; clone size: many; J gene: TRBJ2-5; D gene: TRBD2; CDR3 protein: CASSPMRGGQETQYF; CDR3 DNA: TGTGCCAGCAGTCCAATGCGGGGGGGCCAAGAGACCCAGTACTTC
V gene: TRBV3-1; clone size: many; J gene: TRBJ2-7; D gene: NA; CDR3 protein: CASSQVGASYEQYF; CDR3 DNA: TGTGCCAGCAGCCAAGTCGGGGCTTCATACGAGCAGTACTTC
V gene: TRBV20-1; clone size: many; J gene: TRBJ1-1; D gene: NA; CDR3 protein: CSARDHRDTEAFF; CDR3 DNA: TGCAGTGCTAGAGATCACAGGGACACTGAAGCTTTCTTT
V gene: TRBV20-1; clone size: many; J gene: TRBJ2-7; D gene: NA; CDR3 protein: CSARRKGDEQYF; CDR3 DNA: TGCAGTGCTAGGCGGAAGGGGGACGAGCAGTACTTC